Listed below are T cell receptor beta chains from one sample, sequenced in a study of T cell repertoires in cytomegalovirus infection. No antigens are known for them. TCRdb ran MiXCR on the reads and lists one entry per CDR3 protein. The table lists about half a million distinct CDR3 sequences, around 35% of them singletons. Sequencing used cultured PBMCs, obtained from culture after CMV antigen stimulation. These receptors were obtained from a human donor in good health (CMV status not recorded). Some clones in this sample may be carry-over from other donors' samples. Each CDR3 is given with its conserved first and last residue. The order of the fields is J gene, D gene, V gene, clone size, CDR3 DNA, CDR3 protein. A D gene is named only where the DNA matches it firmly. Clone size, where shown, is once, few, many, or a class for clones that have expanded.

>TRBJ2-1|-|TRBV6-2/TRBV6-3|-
TGTGCCAGCGGAGGGAGGCTGCGCAATGAGCAGTTCTTC
CASGGRLRNEQFF
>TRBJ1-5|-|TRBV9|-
TGTGCCAGCAGCGTAGGGGCAGGGGGCAATCAGCCCCAGCATTTT
CASSVGAGGNQPQHF
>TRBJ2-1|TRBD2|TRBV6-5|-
TGTGCCAGCAGTCCTGGACTAGCGGAGAACTCCTACAATGAGCAGTTCTTC
CASSPGLAENSYNEQFF
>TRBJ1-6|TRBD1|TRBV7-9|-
TGTGCCAGCCACCGGGACAGGGGTTCATCACCCCTCCACTTT
CASHRDRGSSPLHF
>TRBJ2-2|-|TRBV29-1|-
TGCAGCGTTACCGAAAGTCCTAACACCGGGGAGCTGTTTTTT
CSVTESPNTGELFF
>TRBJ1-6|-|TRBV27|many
TGTGCCAGCAGTTATTCCAGGGAGTCACCCCTCCACTTT
CASSYSRESPLHF
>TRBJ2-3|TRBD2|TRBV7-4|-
TGTGCCAGCAGTCGGACTAGCGGGGGCAGCACAGATACGCAGTATTTT
CASSRTSGGSTDTQYF
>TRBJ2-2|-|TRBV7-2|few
TGTGCCAGCAACGAGGGAATCACCGGGGAGCTGTTTTTT
CASNEGITGELFF
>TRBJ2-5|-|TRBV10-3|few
TGTGCCATCGCCATGGAAGAGACCCAGTACTTC
CAIAMEETQYF
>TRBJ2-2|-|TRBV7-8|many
TGTGCCAGCAGCTTAGGGTCGTTGTTGCAGGCTGTAACCGGGGAGCTGTTTTTT
CASSLGSLLQAVTGELFF
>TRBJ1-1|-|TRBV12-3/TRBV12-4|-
TGTGCCAGCAGTTACTTTGGGGGCACTGAAGCTTTCTTT
CASSYFGGTEAFF
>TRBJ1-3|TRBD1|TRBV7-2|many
TGTGCCAGCAGCTTGGCAGGGGGCGAATCGCATGGAAACACCATATATTTT
CASSLAGGESHGNTIYF
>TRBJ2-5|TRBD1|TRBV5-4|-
TGTGCCAGCAGCCCGCCCAAGACAGGGGGCTTAGAGACCCAGTACTTC
CASSPPKTGGLETQYF
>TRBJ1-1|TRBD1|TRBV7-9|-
TGTGCCAGCAGCGATTCGGACAGGGAATCTACTGAAGCTTTCTTT
CASSDSDRESTEAFF
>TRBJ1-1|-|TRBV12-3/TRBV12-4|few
TGTGCCAGCAGTTTAGAGGGAGGGAGTGAAGCTTTCTTT
CASSLEGGSEAFF
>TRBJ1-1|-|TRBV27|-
TGTGCCAGCAGTTTGCGGGACTACACTGAAGCTTTCTTT
CASSLRDYTEAFF
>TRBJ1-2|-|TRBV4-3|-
TGCGCCAGCAGCCAAGAACGCCAGGAGCAAAACTATGGCTACACCTTC
CASSQERQEQNYGYTF
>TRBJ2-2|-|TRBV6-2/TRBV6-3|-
TGTGCCAGCAGTCCCCCCCAGGAGAACACCGGGGAGCTGTTTTTT
CASSPPQENTGELFF
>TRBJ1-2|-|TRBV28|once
TGTGCCAGCAATTCCCTGGAGGTCGATACTAACTATGGCTACACCTTC
CASNSLEVDTNYGYTF
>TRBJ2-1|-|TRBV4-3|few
TGCGCCAGCAGCCAAGATGGGCTCCCGGGTCAGAATGAGCAGTTCTTC
CASSQDGLPGQNEQFF
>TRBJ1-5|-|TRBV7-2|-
TGTGCCAGCAGCTTAGTTTCGGCCAATCAGCCCCAGCATTTT
CASSLVSANQPQHF
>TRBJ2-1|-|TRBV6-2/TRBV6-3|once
TGTGCCAGCAGCCGACAGGTCTCTGAGCAGTTCTTC
CASSRQVSEQFF